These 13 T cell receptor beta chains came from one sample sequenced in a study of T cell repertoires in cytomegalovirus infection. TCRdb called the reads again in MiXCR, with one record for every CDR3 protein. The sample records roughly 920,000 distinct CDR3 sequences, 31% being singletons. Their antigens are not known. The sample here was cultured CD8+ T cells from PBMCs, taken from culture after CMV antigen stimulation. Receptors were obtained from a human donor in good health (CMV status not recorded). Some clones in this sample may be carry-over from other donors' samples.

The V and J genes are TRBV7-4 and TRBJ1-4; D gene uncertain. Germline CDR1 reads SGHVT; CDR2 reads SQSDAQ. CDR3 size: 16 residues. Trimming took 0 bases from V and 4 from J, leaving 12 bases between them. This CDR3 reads CASSLAGTDYNEKLFF. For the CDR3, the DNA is TGTGCCAGCAGCTTAGCGGGCACAGATTATAATGAAAAACTGTTTTTT. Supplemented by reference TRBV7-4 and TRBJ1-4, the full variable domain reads GAGVSQSPRYKVAKRGRDVALRCDSISGHVTLYWYRQTLGQGSEVLTYSQSDAQRDKSGRPSGRFSAERPERSVSTLKIQRTEQGDSAVYLCASSLAGTDYNEKLFFGSGTQLSVL.

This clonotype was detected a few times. The chain's CDR3 is CASSSQPNRNSPLHF. CDR3 DNA sequence: TGTGCCAGCAGTTCCCAGCCCAACCGGAATTCACCCCTCCACTTT. The chain carries TRBV28 and TRBJ1-6, with D hard to call. Trimming left V 4 bases short and J 7 bases short, with 14 bases between. CDR1 is MDHEN and CDR2 is SYDVKM in the germline V gene. CDR3 length equals 15 residues.

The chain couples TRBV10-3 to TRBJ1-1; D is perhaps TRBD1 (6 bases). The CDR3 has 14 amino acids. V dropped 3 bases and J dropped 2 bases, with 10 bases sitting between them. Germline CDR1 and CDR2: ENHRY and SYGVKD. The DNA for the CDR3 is TGTGCCATCAGTGATCGGACAGCCAACACTGAAGCTTTCTTT. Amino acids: CAISDRTANTEAFF.

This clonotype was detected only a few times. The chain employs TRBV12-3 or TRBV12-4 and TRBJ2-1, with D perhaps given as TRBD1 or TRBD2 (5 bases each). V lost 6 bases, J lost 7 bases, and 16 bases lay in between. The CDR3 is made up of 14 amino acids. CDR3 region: CASRSPGARNEQFF. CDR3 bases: TGTGCCAGCAGAAGCCCCGGGGCGAGGAATGAGCAGTTCTTC.

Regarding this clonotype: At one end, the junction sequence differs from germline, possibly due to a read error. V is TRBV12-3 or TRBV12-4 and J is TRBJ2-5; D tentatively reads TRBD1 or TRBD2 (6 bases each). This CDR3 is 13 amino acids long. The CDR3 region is CASIPRGEETPYF. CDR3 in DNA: TGTGCCAGCATTCCGAGGGGGGAAGAGACCCCGTACTTC.

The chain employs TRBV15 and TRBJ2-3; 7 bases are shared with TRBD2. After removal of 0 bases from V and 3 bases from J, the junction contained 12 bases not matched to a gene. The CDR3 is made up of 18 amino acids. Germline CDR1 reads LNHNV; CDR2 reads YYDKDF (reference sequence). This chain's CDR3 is CATSRDVPVRRGTDTQYF. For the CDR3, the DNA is TGTGCCACCAGCAGAGATGTCCCAGTACGGCGGGGGACAGATACGCAGTATTTT.

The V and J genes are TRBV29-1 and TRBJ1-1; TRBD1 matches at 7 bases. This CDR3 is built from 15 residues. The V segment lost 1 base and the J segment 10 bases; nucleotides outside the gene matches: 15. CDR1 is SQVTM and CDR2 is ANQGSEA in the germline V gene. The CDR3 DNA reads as TGCAGCGTTGAAGGGGGGGACAGATTCAACCGCGGAGCTTTCTTT. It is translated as CSVEGGDRFNRGAFF.

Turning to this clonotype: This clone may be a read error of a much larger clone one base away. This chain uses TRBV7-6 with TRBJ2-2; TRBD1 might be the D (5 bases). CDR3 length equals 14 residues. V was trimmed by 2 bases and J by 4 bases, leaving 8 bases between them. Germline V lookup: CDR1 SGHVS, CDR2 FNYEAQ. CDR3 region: CASSLSGCTGELFF. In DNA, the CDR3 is TGTGCCAGCAGCTTATCAGGGTGCACCGGGGAGCTGTTTTTT.

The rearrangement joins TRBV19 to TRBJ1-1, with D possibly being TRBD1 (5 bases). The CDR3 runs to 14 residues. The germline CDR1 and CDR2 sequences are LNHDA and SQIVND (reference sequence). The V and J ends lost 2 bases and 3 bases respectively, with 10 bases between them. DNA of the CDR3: TGTGCCAGTAGTATAAGGGGTGTGGACACTGAAGCTTTCTTT. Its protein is CASSIRGVDTEAFF.

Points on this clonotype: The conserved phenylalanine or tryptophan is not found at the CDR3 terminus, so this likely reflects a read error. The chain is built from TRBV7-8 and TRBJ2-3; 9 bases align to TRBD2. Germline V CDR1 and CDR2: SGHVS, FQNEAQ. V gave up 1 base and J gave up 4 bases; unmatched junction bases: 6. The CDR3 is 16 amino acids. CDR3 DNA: TGTGCCAGCAGCTTAGAAGGCGGGGGGGAAGCAGATACGCAGTATTCT. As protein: CASSLEGGGEADTQYS.

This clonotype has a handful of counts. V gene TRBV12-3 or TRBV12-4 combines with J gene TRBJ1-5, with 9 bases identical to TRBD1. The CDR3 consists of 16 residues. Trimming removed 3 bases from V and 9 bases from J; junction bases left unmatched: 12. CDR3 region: CASSFSGQGTIAPQHF. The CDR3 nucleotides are TGTGCCAGCAGTTTCTCGGGACAGGGTACTATCGCGCCCCAGCATTTT.

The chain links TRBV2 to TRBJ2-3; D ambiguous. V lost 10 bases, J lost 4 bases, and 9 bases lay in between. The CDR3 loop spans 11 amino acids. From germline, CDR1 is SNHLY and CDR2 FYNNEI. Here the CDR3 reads CATPTADTQYF. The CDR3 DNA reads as TGTGCCACACCTACGGCAGATACGCAGTATTTT.

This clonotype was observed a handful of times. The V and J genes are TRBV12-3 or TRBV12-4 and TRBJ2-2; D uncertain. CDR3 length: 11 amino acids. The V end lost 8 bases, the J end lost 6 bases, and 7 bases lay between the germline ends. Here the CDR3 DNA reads TGTGCCAGCGCTCCCCCCGGGGAGCTGTTTTTT. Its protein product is CASAPPGELFF.